This TCR beta chain derives from a study of T-cell memory formation after mild COVID-19 (dated by TCRdb to the early 2020s). As for the study more broadly: TCR sequence clusters from the two donors were largely donor specific. In a couple of donors, T-cell clones that expanded and contracted after mild COVID-19 were followed by sequencing TCRalpha and TCRbeta repertoires longitudinally. Two young, previously healthy adult volunteers made up the cohort, one male and one female.

As concerns this clonotype: Its antigen is not yet known. A read error may explain this, as a much larger clone is one base away.

Ficoll-Paque density gradient centrifugation was used to isolate PBMCs. General conclusions and limits of the study: The study included only a couple of mild cases, and larger cohorts that include severe cases with pre-infection samples were judged to be necessary. SARS-CoV-2 specificity of the second-wave clones peaking on day 37 was not confirmed. Some responding clones were detected in pre-infection memory, suggesting pre-existing cross-reactive memory T cells joined the SARS-CoV-2 response. Clones contracting from day 15 to 85 had balanced CD4/CD8 phenotypes, while a second wave expanding from day 15 to 37 was biased towards CD4+. Contracting CD4+ clones appeared mostly in the CM and EM memory subsets, whereas CD8+ clones were enriched in EMRA.

Sequencing was carried out with an Illumina NovaSeq 6000. cDNA libraries for TCRalpha and TCRbeta were prepared by 5'RACE using constant-segment primers, with sample barcodes and unique molecular identifiers added. RNA was extracted from every sample with Trizol reagent. Amplification of the libraries took two PCR steps, and the second step added a second sample barcode plus Illumina TruSeq adapters. Sequencing of libraries was performed on an Illumina NovaSeq with 2 x 150 bp paired-end reads. Turning to the authors' computational methods: Reads were demultiplexed and collapsed into UMI-guided consensus sequences with migec v1.2.7. Using mixcr v2.1.11, UMI consensuses were aligned to TRA and TRB V and J templates and then assembled into clonotypes. Expanded or contracted clonotypes were those called significant by both edgeR and NoisET, with noise models trained on biological replicates. For edgeR calls, the cutoffs were a false discovery rate-adjusted p below 0.01 and a log2 fold-change threshold of 1. As an exploratory analysis of dynamics, PCA with hierarchical clustering was applied to max-normalized trajectories of the 1000 most abundant clonotypes. Separately sequenced CD4+ and CD8+ repertoires were used to assign a CD4 or CD8 phenotype to each responding clone. Clones were called with MiXCR by TCRdb after fastp trimmed the public reads at Q25, and only in-frame beta chains were retained. Entries that share a CDR3 protein sequence are merged under the most common genes and DNA. The V and J calls were determined by TCRdb, not by the authors. This sample gives fewer than 700,000 distinct CDR3 sequences in total; approximately 21% of them show up just once. The ten largest clonotypes hold about 8.7% of the sample.

Sequenced input: PBMCs or a T cell subset sorted from them (not recorded which). This receptor was taken from an adult woman who had mild COVID-19 (a few samples of this study predate the infection). The sample titles of this study are shuffled in the database, so cell type and time point are left out; the donor was told from shared clones.

The DNA sequence reads TGTGCCAGCAGCTGGTACACTGAAGCTTTCTTT. This yields the protein CASSWYTEAFF. The chain joins TRBV7-2 to TRBJ1-1, with no reliable assignment of the D segment. According to the germline V gene, CDR1 reads SGHTA and CDR2 reads FQGNSA. V is pared back by 4 bases and J by 3 bases, with 3 bases lying between the germline termini. Counted from cysteine to phenylalanine, this CDR3 has 11 amino acids. The read is trimmed to its CDR3 DNA, 33 bases read in frame from base 1.